A single TCR beta chain is shown here with its context. Its antigen remains unknown. This entry belongs to a study of monozygotic twins with inflammatory bowel disease. Study results and caveats: Part of the variability in patient repertoires may have come from differing immunosuppressive treatments.

Germline V gene lookup returns CDR1 SGHTA and CDR2 FQGTGA. The CDR3 is 14 residues long. TCRdb re-called the 5' RACE reads and gives one entry per CDR3 protein, without DNA. The table lists about 450,000 distinct CDR3 sequences. The receptor was derived from a human donor with ulcerative colitis or Crohn's disease, or a healthy co-twin of an affected twin (not recorded which). The chain joins TRBV7-3 to TRBJ2-3; TCRdb calls TRBD1, which cannot be checked without DNA. Sequenced sample: blood. CDR3 residues: CASSRDISTDTQYF.